Below, one TCR beta chain is given with its context. What it recognizes is unknown. Time point: week 11, during vaccination. Doses of 300 ug of mutant IDH1 20-mer peptide were given with topical imiquimod. Each of the donors came in with new WHO grade 3 or 4 astrocytomas that were IDH1-mutant and ATRX-lost. This entry is derived from a study of a mutant IDH1 vaccine in newly diagnosed glioma. Study information: There were eight vaccinations for patients, given in weeks 1, 3, 5, 7, 11, 15, 19 and 23. Every participant had undergone radiotherapy, temozolomide, or both before, and most underwent both.

Study-wide findings and caveats: In 90% to 95% of patients, immune responses induced by the vaccine occurred.

Trimming removed 6 bases from V and 8 bases from J; junction bases left unmatched: 14. This CDR3 has 16 amino acids. Per the germline V gene, CDR1 is LNHDA and CDR2 is SQIVND (reference sequence). TCRdb's table, derived via immunoSEQ multiplex PCR, lists solely in-frame clones and lacks some. The data contain roughly 25,000 clones, 65% to 80% of them singletons. V and J are TRBV19 and TRBJ1-4, with TRBD1 matching 8 bases. The specimen was PBMCs, collected from a glioma patient whose treatment included an IDH1 peptide vaccine. The sequence came from a man aged 40-55 years with glioma. The CDR3 loop reads CASRDEFGQGKEKLFF. In DNA, the CDR3 is TGTGCCAGTAGAGATGAGTTTGGACAGGGAAAAGAAAAACTGTTTTTT.